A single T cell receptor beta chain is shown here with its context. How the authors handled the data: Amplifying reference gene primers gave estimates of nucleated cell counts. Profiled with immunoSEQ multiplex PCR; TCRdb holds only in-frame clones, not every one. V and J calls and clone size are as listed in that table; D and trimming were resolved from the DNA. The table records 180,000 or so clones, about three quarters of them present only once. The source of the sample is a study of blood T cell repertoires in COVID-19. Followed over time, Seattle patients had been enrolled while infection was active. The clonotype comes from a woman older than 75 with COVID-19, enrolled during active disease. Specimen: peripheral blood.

CDR3 DNA sequence: TGTGCCAGCAGTAGCCCACAGGGGTGGTATAATTCACCCCTCCACTTT. Amino acids: CASSSPQGWYNSPLHF. The chain recombines TRBV2 with TRBJ1-6, with 7 bases that match TRBD1. The germline V gene encodes CDR1 SNHLY and CDR2 FYNNEI. The CDR3 totals 16 residues. With V trimmed by 5 bases and J by 4 bases, 8 bases remained unmatched.